The 14 T cell receptor beta chains below all came from one sample that was sequenced in a study of cytomegalovirus exposure and HLA in healthy donors. Both 60 Vbeta primers and 13 Jbeta primers went into the PCR. The protocol was immunoSEQ multiplex PCR, while the TCRdb copy is restricted to in-frame clones and leaves out a portion. Counted here are 150,000 to 200,000 clones, roughly 65% occurring once; the ten biggest clones make up 4.5% to 5%. The sequenced sample consisted of PBMCs. Source of these receptors: a man between 18 and 29 years old in good health and CMV-seropositive.

The chain employs TRBV9 and TRBJ1-1; D may be TRBD1 (6 bases). This CDR3 region has 17 residues. V was pared by 3 bases and J by 3 bases, with 21 bases between. Per the germline V gene, CDR1 is SGDLS and CDR2 is YYNGEE. CDR3 in DNA: TGTGCCAGCAGCGCGGGGGGGGCCCCCTGGTTGGACACTGAAGCTTTCTTT. It yields the protein CASSAGGAPWLDTEAFF.

This rearrangement joins TRBV30 to TRBJ1-5; the D gene is possibly TRBD1 (6 bases). The CDR3 is 14 amino acids. Germline loops: CDR1 GTSNPN, CDR2 SVGIG (reference sequence). Trimming cost V 1 base and J 5 bases, with 12 bases left between them. DNA of the CDR3: TGTGCCTGGAGTGACAGGGATTCTGATCAGCCCCAGCATTTT. Residues: CAWSDRDSDQPQHF.

This chain links TRBV5-1 with TRBJ1-4, with D unresolved. The CDR3 is 16 amino acids. Germline-derived CDR1 and CDR2 are SGHRS and YFSETQ. Trimming removed 1 base from V and 2 bases from J, with 12 bases in between. CDR3 amino acids: CASSLTPTGTNEKLFF. The DNA of the CDR3 is TGCGCCAGCAGCTTGACCCCGACTGGGACTAATGAAAAACTGTTTTTT.

CDR3 region: CASLLMGTGGEKLFF. CDR3 in DNA: TGTGCCAGCCTCCTCATGGGGACAGGGGGCGAAAAACTGTTTTTT. This rearrangement joins TRBV6-1 to TRBJ1-4; TRBD1 agrees at 12 bases. V lost 8 bases to trimming and J lost 8 bases; unmatched junction nucleotides: 9. The CDR3 loop spans 15 amino acids. Germline loops: CDR1 MNHNS, CDR2 SASEGT.

The chain couples TRBV2 to TRBJ2-2; 15 nucleotides line up with TRBD2. Germline V lookup: CDR1 SNHLY, CDR2 FYNNEI. Unmatched junction bases numbered 7, after V lost 6 bases and J lost 5 bases. The CDR3 totals 17 residues. The CDR3 sequence: CASRAPGLAGGTGELFF. In DNA, the CDR3 is TGTGCCAGCAGAGCTCCGGGACTAGCGGGGGGTACCGGGGAGCTGTTTTTT.

The V and J genes are TRBV6-6 and TRBJ1-2, with D hard to call. V dropped 0 bases and J dropped 5 bases, with 10 bases sitting between them. From germline, CDR1 is MNHNY and CDR2 SVGAGI (reference sequence). CDR3 length: 14 amino acids. CDR3 amino acids: CASSYSGGTYGYTF. In DNA form, the CDR3 reads TGTGCCAGCAGTTACTCTGGCGGTACATATGGCTACACCTTC.

V gene TRBV5-6 combines with J gene TRBJ1-1; possible D gene TRBD1, 5 bases. Germline-derived CDR1 and CDR2 are SGHDT and YYEEEE. V was trimmed by 4 bases and J by 6 bases, leaving 19 bases between them. CDR3 length equals 15 residues. The CDR3 is CASSLPGVLHPEAFF. The CDR3 nucleotides read TGTGCCAGCAGCCTCCCGGGGGTTCTCCATCCTGAAGCTTTCTTT. The full variable domain, its missing parts supplied by reference TRBV5-6 and TRBJ1-1, is DAGVTQSPTHLIKTRGQQVTLRCSPKSGHDTVSWYQQALGQGPQFIFQYYEEEERQRGNFPDRFSGHQFPNYSSELNVNALLLGDSALYLCASSLPGVLHPEAFFGQGTRLTVV.

The rearrangement uses TRBV9 and TRBJ2-2, with 8 bases identical to TRBD2. The germline V gene encodes CDR1 SGDLS and CDR2 YYNGEE. The CDR3 runs to 16 residues. Trimming took 0 bases from V and 4 from J; bases not matched to a gene: 5. The CDR3 region is CASSVEGLARTGELFF. Here the CDR3 DNA reads TGTGCCAGCAGCGTAGAAGGACTAGCCCGCACCGGGGAGCTGTTTTTT.

The chain joins TRBV1 to TRBJ2-7; TRBD1, the table's D call, was not compared with the DNA. TRBV1 is a recognized pseudogene. The CDR3 spans 12 residues. DNA for the CDR3: TGCACCAGCAGCCCCGTTACAGGGGGGCAGTACGTC. Translation gives CTSSPVTGGQYV.

The chain couples TRBV11-2 to TRBJ1-4, with 8 positions matching TRBD1. Germline V gene data show CDR1 as SGHAT and CDR2 as FQNNGV. CDR3 size: 14 residues. V trimming: 4 bases; J trimming: 4 bases; junction bases outside the gene matches: 2. CDR3 sequence (DNA): TGTGCCAGCAGCTGGACAGGGATTAATGAAAAACTGTTTTTT. Translation gives CASSWTGINEKLFF.

The CDR3 DNA is TGCGCCAGCAGCCAATCATCCACAAACAATGAGCAGTTCTTC. Translating it yields CASSQSSTNNEQFF. The chain is built from TRBV4-1 and TRBJ2-1; D ambiguous. V shed 2 bases and J shed 5 bases, with 10 bases lying between them. The CDR3 length is 14 residues. Germline-derived CDR1 and CDR2 are MGHRA and YSYEKL.

This clone was picked up a small number of times. The chain joins TRBV5-1 to TRBJ1-5; 8 bases fit TRBD1. The germline gives CDR1 SGHRS, CDR2 YFSETQ. The CDR3 has 14 amino acids. The ends lost 9 bases at V and 6 bases at J; junction bases unmatched: 11. CDR3 sequence reads: CANYQGAVGQPQHF. DNA for the CDR3: TGCGCCAACTATCAGGGGGCGGTGGGTCAGCCCCAGCATTTT.

The rearrangement joins TRBV29-1 to TRBJ1-1; 7 nucleotides match TRBD1. CDR1 is SQVTM and CDR2 is ANQGSEA in the germline V gene. Trimming removed 6 bases from V and 5 bases from J; junction bases left unmatched: 6. The CDR3 length is 12 residues. The CDR3 DNA follows: TGCAGCGTGCGACAGGGATCTACTGAAGCTTTCTTT. It translates to CSVRQGSTEAFF.

This chain joins TRBV6-4 and TRBJ2-1; 9 bases map to TRBD2. The germline V gene has CDR1 MRHNA and CDR2 SNTAGT. V was pared by 0 bases and J by 4 bases, with 4 bases of the junction left unmatched. This CDR3 spans 16 amino acids. CDR3 loop: CASSDSGRGGYNEQFF. CDR3 DNA sequence: TGTGCCAGCAGTGACTCGGGGCGGGGGGGATACAATGAGCAGTTCTTC.